These T cell receptor beta chains were read from a single sample in a study of blood T cells in healthy people across ages. TCRdb reprocessed the 5' RACE reads via MiXCR and lists one record per CDR3 protein. The repertoire includes around 320,000 distinct CDR3 sequences, about 25% of them detected once, and 29% sits in the top ten. The sequencing sample was made of blood. The receptor set was obtained from a woman aged 65 to 85 in good health. Both conserved end residues are trimmed from each CDR3. Rows may omit the clone size; those that give it use once, few, many or a size class.

v_call	clone_size	j_call	cdr3_aa
TRBV5-1	.	TRBJ2-2	ASSSTSGSGTGELF
TRBV12-5	.	TRBJ2-5	AGESQGVETQY
TRBV24-1	.	TRBJ2-2	ATSGPVPNTGELF
TRBV5-5	.	TRBJ2-2	ASRRTVANTGELF
TRBV5-1	many	.	ASSLGGEQF
TRBV27	few	TRBJ2-7	ASSLADRVYEQY
TRBV28	few	TRBJ2-5	ASSPYAGTVRETQY
TRBV20-1	.	TRBJ2-7	SARGSGYEQY
TRBV6-6	.	TRBJ1-2	ATRIGVLDGYT
TRBV29-1	many	TRBJ1-2	SVGRDREGDGYT
TRBV29-1	.	TRBJ1-2	SDLQGLLGYT
TRBV20-1	.	TRBJ2-7	SARGLTTYEQY
TRBV6-1	few	TRBJ2-5	ASGRFQETQY
TRBV20-1	.	.	SANIWESRGDEQY
TRBV7-9	.	TRBJ1-4	ASSLAALQGPNEKLF
TRBV7-9	few	TRBJ2-3	ASSLEVTGDTDTQY
TRBV4-1	.	TRBJ2-7	ASSQDLKASGSNEQY
TRBV20-1	.	TRBJ2-4	SASVGTSGNIQY
TRBV5-1	.	TRBJ2-1	ASSRRSDNEQF
TRBV4-2	.	TRBJ1-2	ASSQDSKAGLGYGYT
TRBV19	.	TRBJ2-5	ASSIVGTGILETQY
TRBV12-3/TRBV12-4	.	TRBJ2-5	ASSFKLPDGETQY
TRBV7-8	few	TRBJ1-1	ASSSPGGLNTEAF
TRBV5-1	.	TRBJ2-5	ASSFIEGDGQY
TRBV5-1	few	TRBJ2-3	ASRPNSGGGADTQY
TRBV27	few	.	ASSPYRDSSYEQY
TRBV4-3	.	TRBJ1-5	ASSQGGLGQPQH
TRBV20-1	.	TRBJ2-5	SVSGAGGETQY
TRBV29-1	.	TRBJ1-1	SVVEVAEAF
TRBV20-1	few	TRBJ2-5	SGLDSKRSKETQY
TRBV5-1	few	TRBJ2-1	ASSLTSGRAGNEQF
TRBV6-6	.	TRBJ2-1	ASSDPGLVLDSSYNEQF